The clone carrying this T cell receptor (beta chain) showed up many times. Antigen specificity is unknown. The CDR3 is cut off 3 residues early in the read; its end comes from the germline J gene. These data come from a study of T cell clonality in common variable immunodeficiency. Data came from immunoSEQ multiplex PCR; TCRdb stores just in-frame clones and leaves some out. The sample contains under 30,000 clones, none occurring once; about 12% lies in the top ten. Germline CDR1 reads SGHVS; CDR2 reads FNYEAQ. The CDR3 spans 15 residues. Trimming took off 2 bases at V and 0 bases at J, with 8 bases between the two ends. General study findings and limits: Compared with controls, CVID subjects had fewer shared TCRbeta clones. In common variable immunodeficiency, TCR beta chains reportedly carried fewer deletions and N-nucleotide insertions. Links between repertoire features and CVID complications were heterogeneity-limited.

The rearrangement uses TRBV7-6 and TRBJ2-1, with D possibly being TRBD2 (5 bases). Sample: peripheral blood mononuclear cells. This sequence was found in a person aged 18 to 75 in good health. The CDR3 bases that were read are TGTGCCAGCAGCTTATCGGGGAGCTCCTACAATGAG. This translates into CASSLSGSSYNE. The CDR3 in full is CASSLSGSSYNEQFF.